The sequence of this T cell receptor (beta chain) was determined in a study of blood T cells in healthy people across ages. The second PCR ran about 6 to 12 cycles with a sample-barcoded 5' primer and J-beta primers. TCRdb recomputed calls from the 5' RACE reads with MiXCR, one row per CDR3 protein. The data contain over 600,000 distinct CDR3 sequences, around 21% of them seen just once; the ten biggest clones take up 3% to 4.5%. The CDR3 loop spans 14 amino acids. Study conclusions and caveats: Donor CMV status was unknown, possibly confounding expanded clonotype changes. Strong correlation linked observed beta diversity and percent naive T cells. The long-lived group displayed more naive CD4+ cells, plus higher diversity, than the aged donors did. Older individuals had lower TCR beta diversity per million T cells (the decline was roughly linear).

For this clonotype: Its specificity is not known. At one of its ends the junction is not consistent with the germline gene, which may arise from a read error.

The chain carries TRBV12-3 or TRBV12-4 and TRBJ2-5; TRBD2 aligns across 11 bases. This clonotype was sampled from a man between 65 and 80 years old in good health. Material: blood. CDR3 nucleotides: TGTGCCACATCGGGACTAGCGGAATACAATGAGCAGCTCTTC. This encodes CATSGLAEYNEQLF.